The 32 T cell receptor beta chains reported below all come from one sample, sequenced in a study of cytomegalovirus exposure and HLA in healthy donors. It was with 60 Vbeta and 13 Jbeta primers that the PCR ran. Here immunoSEQ multiplex PCR was the method, and the copy in TCRdb shows in-frame clones only, minus some. The table shows about 190,000 clones, with more than 70% occurring only once. The sequencing input was PBMCs. These receptors were collected from a man aged 40-50 years in good health and CMV-seropositive.

The V and J genes are TRBV7-9 and TRBJ2-7; possibly TRBD1 for D (6 bases). Per germline, CDR1 SEHNR and CDR2 FQNEAQ (reference sequence). V lost 5 bases and J 1 base, leaving 9 bases between the germline ends. The CDR3 consists of 13 residues. The CDR3 here is CASSATGSYEQYF. The CDR3 nucleotides read TGTGCCAGCAGCGCTACAGGGTCCTACGAGCAGTACTTC.

The V call is TRBV6-5, the J call TRBJ1-2; TRBD1 matches 11 bases. The germline V gene has CDR1 MNHEY and CDR2 SVGAGI. V dropped 4 bases and J dropped 3; count of bases not matched to a gene: 1. The CDR3 runs to 14 residues. The CDR3 sequence: CASSWTGGDYGYTF. CDR3 nucleotide sequence: TGTGCCAGCAGTTGGACAGGGGGCGACTATGGCTACACCTTC.

This clone was detected only a few times. The rearrangement joins TRBV28 to TRBJ2-7; TRBD2 matches 10 bases. Germline loops: CDR1 MDHEN, CDR2 SYDVKM. The V segment lost 5 bases and the J segment 2 bases; nucleotides outside the gene matches: 3. The length of the CDR3 is 14 residues. CDR3 DNA sequence: TGTGCCAGCAGTCGAGCGGGAGGGCCCTACGAGCAGTACTTC. It yields the protein CASSRAGGPYEQYF. The full variable domain, with the rest looked up from reference TRBV28 and TRBJ2-7, is DVKVTQSSRYLVKRTGEKVFLECVQDMDHENMFWYRQDPGLGLRLIYFSYDVKMKEKGDIPEGYSVSREKKERFSLILESASTNQTSMYLCASSRAGGPYEQYFGPGTRLTVT.

The CDR3 region is CASNGQGRGYTF. CDR3 coding DNA: TGTGCCAGCAACGGACAGGGAAGGGGCTACACCTTC. V is TRBV6-1 and J is TRBJ1-2; TRBD1 matches 8 bases. The CDR3 length is 12 residues. V was pared by 7 bases and J by 8 bases, with 6 bases of the junction left unmatched. Germline V gene sequence: CDR1 MNHNS, CDR2 SASEGT.

The chain combines TRBV6-1 with TRBJ2-5; 7 nucleotides match TRBD1. The J call may not be correct, given that the DNA end is closer to TRBJ2-7. CDR3 length: 16 residues. Germline assignment: CDR1 MNHNS and CDR2 SASEGT. The CDR3 nucleotides read TGTGCCAGCAGTGAACTCCAGGGGGTAGCAGCCTACGAGCAGTACTTC. Amino acids: CASSELQGVAAYEQYF.

The chain uses TRBV30 and TRBJ1-2, with D perhaps matching TRBD1 (6 bases). V lost 3 bases to trimming and J lost 6 bases, with 14 bases between them. The CDR3 loop spans 13 amino acids. CDR1 GTSNPN and CDR2 SVGIG come from the germline V gene (reference sequence). The CDR3 sequence: CAWRGTPYNGYTF. The CDR3, as DNA: TGTGCCTGGAGAGGGACACCTTACAATGGCTACACCTTC.

The rearrangement links TRBV5-1 to TRBJ2-7; 14 bases fit TRBD2. This CDR3 is 16 amino acids long. Germline CDR1 SGHRS, CDR2 YFSETQ. With V trimmed by 5 bases and J by 4 bases, 8 bases remained unmatched. CDR3 bases: TGCGCCAGCAGTGCTGGACTAGCGGGAGGCTTGTACGAGCAGTACTTC. It translates to CASSAGLAGGLYEQYF.

The chain combines TRBV28 with TRBJ2-6, with 7 positions matching TRBD2. Per the germline V gene, CDR1 is MDHEN and CDR2 is SYDVKM. V lost 2 bases and J lost 0; bases outside the gene matches: 7. The CDR3 is 18 residues long. The DNA of the CDR3 is TGTGCCAGCAGTTTAAGGTTGGGGGGGAACTCTGGGGCCAACGTCCTGACTTTC. Its protein is CASSLRLGGNSGANVLTF.

V is TRBV5-4 and J is TRBJ1-1; no reliable D call. This CDR3 is 14 amino acids long. CDR1 and CDR2 (germline): SGHNT, YYREEE (reference sequence). Trimming took off 0 bases at V and 0 bases at J, with 6 bases between the two ends. In nucleotides, the CDR3 is TGTGCCAGCAGCTTGGCCGGTATGAACACTGAAGCTTTCTTT. Translation gives CASSLAGMNTEAFF.

V usage is TRBV6-1 and J usage is TRBJ2-4; 9 bases are a match to TRBD1. The J segment lost 8 bases and the V segment lost 3 bases, leaving 8 bases of the junction unmatched. In germline, CDR1 is MNHNS, CDR2 SASEGT. This CDR3 is 15 amino acids long. For the CDR3, the DNA is TGTGCCAGCAGTGATGCCGGGACAGGGTTGGACATTCAGTACTTC. Protein sequence: CASSDAGTGLDIQYF.

The chain combines TRBV5-1 with TRBJ2-5, with D possibly TRBD2 on 7 matching bases. Matching the DNA end better, TRBJ2-7 makes the J call doubtful. CDR3 size: 14 residues. Per germline, CDR1 SGHRS and CDR2 YFSETQ. Here the CDR3 reads CASSLRQGRDEQYF. For the CDR3, the DNA is TGCGCCAGCAGCTTGAGGCAGGGGAGGGACGAGCAGTACTTC.

This clone appeared a single time. The chain uses TRBV6-5 and TRBJ2-5; TRBD1 matches at 10 bases. The better agreement between TRBJ2-7 and the DNA end casts doubt on the J call. Per germline, CDR1 MNHEY and CDR2 SVGAGI. There are 14 residues in the CDR3. The CDR3 bases are TGTGCCAGCCGTGGGGGGACAGGGGCCTACGAGCAGTACTTC. Amino acid sequence: CASRGGTGAYEQYF.

The chain recombines TRBV28 with TRBJ2-7; D is perhaps TRBD1 (5 bases). The CDR3 extends over 14 amino acids. Germline values: CDR1 MDHEN, CDR2 SYDVKM. Trimming took 6 bases from V and 0 from J, leaving 12 bases between them. CDR3: CASRGLGDSYEQYF. DNA for the CDR3: TGTGCCAGCAGGGGGCTAGGGGACTCCTACGAGCAGTACTTC. The variable domain in full, completed from reference TRBV28 and TRBJ2-7, reads DVKVTQSSRYLVKRTGEKVFLECVQDMDHENMFWYRQDPGLGLRLIYFSYDVKMKEKGDIPEGYSVSREKKERFSLILESASTNQTSMYLCASRGLGDSYEQYFGPGTRLTVT.

This clone has more than one count but fewer than ten. The genes are TRBV6-1 and TRBJ2-7, with 8 bases fitting TRBD1. This CDR3 is 15 amino acids long. Germline CDR1 MNHNS, CDR2 SASEGT. The ends lost 4 bases at V and 2 bases at J; junction bases unmatched: 7. CDR3 sequence reads: CASSGQGRKAYEQYF. In nucleotides, the CDR3 is TGTGCCAGCAGTGGACAGGGGAGAAAGGCCTACGAGCAGTACTTC.

The count of this clone is one. J is TRBJ2-1 and V is TRBV2; 8 bases line up with TRBD1. Germline trimming cut 1 base from V and 5 bases from J; bases unmatched to any gene: 4. The germline V gene encodes CDR1 SNHLY and CDR2 FYNNEI. The CDR3 extends over 15 amino acids. The CDR3 sequence is CASSEDRGTNNEQFF. The CDR3 DNA is TGTGCCAGCAGTGAAGACAGGGGGACCAACAATGAGCAGTTCTTC.

This chain connects TRBV7-2 to TRBJ2-1, with a tentative D call TRBD2 (6 bases). V dropped 2 bases and J dropped 0 bases, with 11 bases sitting between them. The germline CDR1 and CDR2 sequences are SGHTA and FQGNSA. CDR3 length: 16 amino acids. CDR3 sequence (DNA): TGTGCCAGCAGCTTAAGTCTCGGGAGCTCCTACAATGAGCAGTTCTTC. This codes for CASSLSLGSSYNEQFF.

In its sample, this clone was seen a few times. The chain has TRBV4-1 and TRBJ2-7; 11 bases are shared with TRBD2. The CDR3 totals 14 residues. Per germline, CDR1 MGHRA and CDR2 YSYEKL. The J segment lost 5 bases and the V segment lost 4 bases, leaving 4 bases of the junction unmatched. The CDR3 is CASSLTSGTDEQYF. In DNA form, the CDR3 reads TGCGCCAGCAGCCTGACTAGCGGGACTGACGAGCAGTACTTC.

This chain connects TRBV27 to TRBJ1-1; the D is unclear. The length of the CDR3 is 13 residues. CDR1 is MNHEY and CDR2 is SMNVEV in the germline V gene (reference sequence). V shed 3 bases and J shed 1 base, with 6 bases lying between them. CDR3 DNA sequence: TGTGCCAGCAGTTTCCCCGGGAACACTGAAGCTTTCTTT. Protein: CASSFPGNTEAFF.

As to this clone: An end of the junction does not agree with germline; a read error may underlie this. The rearrangement joins TRBV7-9 to TRBJ2-1, with 11 bases aligning to TRBD2. CDR3 length: 16 amino acids. Germline CDR1 SEHNR, CDR2 FQNEAQ (reference sequence). In nucleotides, the CDR3 is TGTTCCAGCAGCTCCCAGCTAGCGGGGGGATCGAATGAGCAGTTCTTC. This codes for CSSSSQLAGGSNEQFF.

The chain uses TRBV7-9 and TRBJ1-1; no clear D gene. Trimming took 5 bases from V and 0 from J, leaving 13 bases between them. The length of the CDR3 is 15 residues. The germline V gene encodes CDR1 SEHNR and CDR2 FQNEAQ (reference sequence). The CDR3, as DNA: TGTGCCAGCAGCCCCGATGGGAGGTTGAACACTGAAGCTTTCTTT. This translates into CASSPDGRLNTEAFF.

The chain employs TRBV6-5 and TRBJ2-1, with TRBD2 matching over 7 bases. Losses at the gene ends were 7 bases for V and 6 bases for J; bases not matched to a gene: 9. Germline V gives CDR1 MNHEY, CDR2 SVGAGI. The CDR3 has 14 residues. CDR3 sequence (DNA): TGTGCCAGCACCAGAGCGGGAATGAGCAATGAGCAGTTCTTC. Its translation is CASTRAGMSNEQFF.

This clone was seen once. This likely comes from a read error, as the CDR3 has no conserved phenylalanine or tryptophan at its end. It is unclear where the CDR3 begins or ends on the DNA, so no DNA is shown, and the CDR3 is as TCRdb lists it. The rearrangement uses TRBV5-6 and TRBJ2-7; the table gives TRBD1 as D, unverified against the DNA. Looked up from germline, CDR1 is SGHDT and CDR2 is YYEEEE. The CDR3 contains 12 residues when both ends are counted. The CDR3 reads CASSLGRQDMYL.

This clone was detected once. The chain has TRBV5-4 and TRBJ2-7; D is perhaps TRBD2 (5 bases). This CDR3 has 14 residues. The V and J ends lost 2 bases and 0 bases respectively, with 9 bases between them. Germline values: CDR1 SGHNT, CDR2 YYREEE (reference sequence). CDR3 sequence reads: CASSLEGSSYEQYF. The CDR3 region has the DNA TGTGCCAGCAGCTTAGAAGGGAGCTCCTACGAGCAGTACTTC.

The chain employs TRBV4-3 and TRBJ2-3; TRBD2 matches 8 bases. V shed 0 bases, J shed 4 bases, and the junction held 6 bases outside the gene matches. The germline gives CDR1 LGHNA, CDR2 YSLEER. This CDR3 contains 16 residues. The CDR3 loop reads CASSQDMAGGADTQYF. The CDR3 nucleotides read TGCGCCAGCAGCCAAGATATGGCGGGAGGAGCAGATACGCAGTATTTT.

The chain uses TRBV5-4 and TRBJ1-1; TRBD1 aligns across 8 bases. J gave up 4 bases and V 3 bases, and 5 bases lay outside the gene matches. Germline V gene data show CDR1 as SGHNT and CDR2 as YYREEE (reference sequence). The CDR3 is 14 residues long. The CDR3 bases are TGTGCCAGCAGCTCGCCAGGGGGCCTCACTGAAGCTTTCTTT. This gives the protein CASSSPGGLTEAFF.

This rearrangement joins TRBV6-5 to TRBJ1-1, with D possibly TRBD1 on 5 matching bases. This CDR3 spans 15 amino acids. Trimming shortened V by 2 bases and J by 5 bases, and 15 bases separated the two germline ends. Germline V gives CDR1 MNHEY, CDR2 SVGAGI. The CDR3 DNA is TGTGCCAGCAGTTACCCGGGAGACAGTCGAACTGAAGCTTTCTTT. Translating it yields CASSYPGDSRTEAFF.

This chain links TRBV6-1 with TRBJ2-7; 7 bases align to TRBD2. J gave up 0 bases and V 1 base, and 3 bases lay outside the gene matches. The CDR3 loop spans 15 amino acids. The germline CDR1 and CDR2 sequences are MNHNS and SASEGT. CDR3 in DNA: TGTGCCAGCAGTGAAGAGGGAGGGAGCTCCTACGAGCAGTACTTC. It codes for CASSEEGGSSYEQYF.

This sequence joins TRBV19 and TRBJ2-7; TRBD2 matches at 8 bases. The J segment lost 3 bases and the V segment lost 6 bases, leaving 10 bases of the junction unmatched. CDR1 is LNHDA, CDR2 SQIVND, per germline (reference sequence). The CDR3 is 15 residues long. The CDR3 sequence is CASRTSPGLVYEQYF. Written as DNA, the CDR3 is TGTGCCAGTAGGACCAGCCCGGGACTAGTCTACGAGCAGTACTTC.

The rearrangement uses TRBV19 and TRBJ2-7, with TRBD2 matching 7 bases. Germline CDR1 LNHDA, CDR2 SQIVND (reference sequence). V lost 2 bases to trimming and J lost 2 bases; unmatched junction nucleotides: 6. This CDR3 has 15 amino acids. The CDR3 spells CASSISAGTPYEQYF. The CDR3 region has the DNA TGTGCCAGTAGTATATCAGCGGGGACTCCCTACGAGCAGTACTTC.

This chain links TRBV5-4 with TRBJ1-2; D gene uncertain. The ends were cut back, 4 bases at V and 7 bases at J, with 14 bases in the middle. In germline, CDR1 is SGHNT, CDR2 YYREEE (reference sequence). The CDR3 consists of 13 residues. The CDR3 spells CASSQVRESGYTF. CDR3 nucleotides: TGTGCCAGCAGCCAAGTGCGGGAGAGTGGCTACACCTTC.

J is TRBJ1-5 and V is TRBV5-5; no clear D. The germline V and J ends were trimmed by 1 base and 2 bases, with 19 bases remaining between them. The germline CDR1 and CDR2 sequences are SGHKS and YYEKEE (reference sequence). CDR3 size: 18 residues. This CDR3 reads CASSLRDSTLRGNQPQHF. CDR3 bases: TGTGCCAGCAGCTTGCGAGACTCTACCCTCCGGGGCAATCAGCCCCAGCATTTT.

The chain carries TRBV28 and TRBJ1-4, with TRBD1 identical over 11 bases. The CDR3 has 16 amino acids. J lost 6 bases, V lost 5 bases, and 8 bases had no gene match. Germline loops: CDR1 MDHEN, CDR2 SYDVKM. The CDR3: CASSGRTGGMDEKLFF. CDR3 sequence (DNA): TGTGCCAGCAGTGGGCGGACAGGGGGCATGGATGAAAAACTGTTTTTT.